This T cell receptor beta chain derives from a study of blood T cell repertoires in COVID-19. For the study at large: The United States, Italy and Spain supplied acute and convalescent COVID-19 samples. Sample material is recorded as cDNA or gDNA derived from T cells, B-cell-depleted T cells, or PBMCs.

Produced via immunoSEQ multiplex PCR; TCRdb's table is partial and in-frame only. The sample has 150,000 to 200,000 clones, roughly 83% seen once. Cohort 3 recovered donors had two negative PCRs, clearance, or symptom resolution. V was clipped by 5 bases and J by 4 bases, with 17 bases between them. The germline CDR1 and CDR2 sequences are SGHAT and FQNNGV. This CDR3 contains 15 residues. Sequenced material: PBMCs or T cells enriched from blood (not recorded which). The chain combines TRBV11-2 with TRBJ2-5, with D maybe TRBD2 (5 bases). The source of this sequence is a woman between 50 and 59 years old who had recovered from COVID-19. The CDR3 region is CASSTPGSVRETQYF. CDR3 sequence (DNA): TGTGCCAGCAGCACTCCGGGTAGCGTGCGAGAGACCCAGTACTTC.